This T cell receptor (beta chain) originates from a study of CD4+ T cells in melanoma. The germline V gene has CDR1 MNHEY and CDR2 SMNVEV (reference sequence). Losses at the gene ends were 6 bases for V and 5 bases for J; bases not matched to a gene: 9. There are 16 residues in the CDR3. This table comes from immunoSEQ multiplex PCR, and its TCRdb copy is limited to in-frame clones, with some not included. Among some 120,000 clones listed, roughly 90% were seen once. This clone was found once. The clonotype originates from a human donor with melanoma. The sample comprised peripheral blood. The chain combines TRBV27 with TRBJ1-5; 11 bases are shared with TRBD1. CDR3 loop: CASRASGTGGYQPQHF. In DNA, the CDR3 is TGTGCCAGCAGGGCCTCAGGGACAGGGGGATATCAGCCCCAGCATTTT.